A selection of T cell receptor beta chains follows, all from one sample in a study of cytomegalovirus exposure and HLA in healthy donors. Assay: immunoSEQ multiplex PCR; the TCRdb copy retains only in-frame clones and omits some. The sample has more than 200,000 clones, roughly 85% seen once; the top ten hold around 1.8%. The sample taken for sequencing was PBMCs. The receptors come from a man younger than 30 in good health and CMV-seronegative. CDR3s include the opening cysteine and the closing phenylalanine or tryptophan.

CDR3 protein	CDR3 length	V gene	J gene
CASSWTGTGSYEQYF	15	TRBV28	TRBJ2-7
CASSWTGSKSTDTQYF	16	TRBV5-1	TRBJ2-3
CASSPHEAGGFYNEQFF	17	TRBV4-3	TRBJ2-1
CASRISGEYNEQFF	14	TRBV5-1	TRBJ2-1
CASIVRDRDYEQYF	14	TRBV2	TRBJ2-7
CASGSPDRGDTEAFF	15	TRBV12-5	TRBJ1-1
CASSAAGRGYEQYF	14	TRBV18	TRBJ2-7
CASSHYRENEQFF	13	TRBV4-3	TRBJ2-1
CASSAGVRETQYF	13	TRBV19	TRBJ2-5
CASSALGQPNTEAFF	15	TRBV11-3	TRBJ1-1
CASIGTGGFDQPQHF	15	TRBV6-1	TRBJ1-5
CASSAGTVNQPQHF	14	TRBV19	TRBJ1-5
CASSWSGQNYEQYF	14	TRBV27	TRBJ2-7
CASSLFARTGQFQETQYF	18	TRBV27	TRBJ2-5
CASSLAGGEREITGELFF	18	TRBV7-9	TRBJ2-2
CASSRGQGANVLTF	14	TRBV19	TRBJ2-6
CSARGKNTEAFF	12	TRBV29-1	TRBJ1-1
CASSLKPLGGSFTEAFF	17	TRBV7-6	TRBJ1-1
CASSLSGVGTDTQYF	15	TRBV5-1	TRBJ2-3
CACYPLRETGPGSSYNEQFF	20	TRBV2	TRBJ2-1
CACNGGGGNEKLFF	14	TRBV30	TRBJ1-4
CASRRQGAKGETQYF	15	TRBV27	TRBJ2-5
CASSLGLAGKAGELFF	16	TRBV11-2	TRBJ2-2
CASSFDRVGDGYTF	14	TRBV7-6	TRBJ1-2
CASSFVNRGFYGYTF	15	TRBV5-6	TRBJ1-2
CASSATGQSSGANVLTF	17	TRBV7-9	TRBJ2-6
CASSPQGGATGYTF	14	TRBV6-5	TRBJ1-2
CSVRDRGDTGELFF	14	TRBV29-1	TRBJ2-2
CASSSGGDGYTF	12	TRBV7-9	TRBJ1-2
CASSRQGDGELFF	13	TRBV27	TRBJ2-2
CASSADPTGLVDGTQYF	17	TRBV5-6	TRBJ2-5
CASTDGPGQGVPEAFF	16	TRBV19	TRBJ1-1
CASSVEGRGGPDTQYF	16	TRBV9	TRBJ2-3
CASSARVNVLTF	12	TRBV7-9	TRBJ2-6
CASSLHGGGNEKLFF	15	TRBV27	TRBJ1-4
CASSLGRETNTGELFF	16	TRBV5-4	TRBJ2-2
CVSGEPGRGYTEAFF	15	TRBV12-5	TRBJ1-1
CATRTSGTGELFF	13	TRBV10-3	TRBJ2-2
CASSLTGSVDNEQFF	15	TRBV5-1	TRBJ2-1
CSGSLARDEQYF	12	TRBV29-1	TRBJ2-7
CSVQTSGGASGELFF	15	TRBV29-1	TRBJ2-2